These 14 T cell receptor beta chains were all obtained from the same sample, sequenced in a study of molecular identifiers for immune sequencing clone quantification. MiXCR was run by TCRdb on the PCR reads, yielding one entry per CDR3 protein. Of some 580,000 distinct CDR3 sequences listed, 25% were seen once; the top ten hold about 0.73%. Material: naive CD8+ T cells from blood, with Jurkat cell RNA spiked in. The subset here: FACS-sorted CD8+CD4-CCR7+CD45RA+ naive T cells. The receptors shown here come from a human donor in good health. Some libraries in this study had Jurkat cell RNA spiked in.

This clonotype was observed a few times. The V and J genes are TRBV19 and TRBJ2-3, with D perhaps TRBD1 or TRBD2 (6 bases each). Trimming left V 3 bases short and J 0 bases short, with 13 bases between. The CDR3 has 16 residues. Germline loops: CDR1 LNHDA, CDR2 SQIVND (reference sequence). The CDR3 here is CASSMGGSTSTDTQYF. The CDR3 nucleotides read TGTGCCAGTAGTATGGGGGGCAGTACGAGCACAGATACGCAGTATTTT.

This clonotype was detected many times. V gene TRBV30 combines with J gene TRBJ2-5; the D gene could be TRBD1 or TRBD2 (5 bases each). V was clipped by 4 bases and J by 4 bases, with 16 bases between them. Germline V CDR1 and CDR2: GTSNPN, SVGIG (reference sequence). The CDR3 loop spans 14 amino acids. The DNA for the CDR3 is TGTGCCTGGAAGTTTTCCGGGACCATAGAGACCCAGTACTTC. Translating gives CAWKFSGTIETQYF.

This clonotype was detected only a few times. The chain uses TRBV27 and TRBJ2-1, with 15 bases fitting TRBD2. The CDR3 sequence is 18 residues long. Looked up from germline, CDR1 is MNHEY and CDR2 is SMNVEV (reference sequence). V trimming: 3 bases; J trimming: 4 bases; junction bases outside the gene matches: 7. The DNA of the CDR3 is TGTGCCAGCAGTTTGGAGGGACTAGCGGGAGGACTATACAATGAGCAGTTCTTC. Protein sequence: CASSLEGLAGGLYNEQFF.

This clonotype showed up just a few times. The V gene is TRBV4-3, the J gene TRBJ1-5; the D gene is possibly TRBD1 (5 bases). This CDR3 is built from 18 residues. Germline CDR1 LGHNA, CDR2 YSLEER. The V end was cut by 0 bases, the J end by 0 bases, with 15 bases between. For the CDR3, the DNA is TGCGCCAGCAGCCAAGATCGGGTGACAGTCGATAGCAATCAGCCCCAGCATTTT. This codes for CASSQDRVTVDSNQPQHF.

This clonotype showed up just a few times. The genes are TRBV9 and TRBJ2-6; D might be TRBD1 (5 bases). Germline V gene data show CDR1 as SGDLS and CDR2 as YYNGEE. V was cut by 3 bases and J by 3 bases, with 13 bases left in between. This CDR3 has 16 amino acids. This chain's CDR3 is CASSEPGSGGANVLTF. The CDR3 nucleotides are TGTGCCAGCAGCGAACCAGGGTCAGGTGGGGCCAACGTCCTGACTTTC.

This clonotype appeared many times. The CDR3 coding sequence is TGCAGTGCTAGGTCCCGGTGGAGCACTGAAGCTTTCTTT. Translation: CSARSRWSTEAFF. The V call is TRBV20-1, the J call TRBJ1-1; no clear D. Germline-derived CDR1 and CDR2 are DFQATT and SNEGSKA (reference sequence). CDR3 size: 13 residues. Trimming pared 3 bases from V and 4 bases from J, leaving 12 bases between.

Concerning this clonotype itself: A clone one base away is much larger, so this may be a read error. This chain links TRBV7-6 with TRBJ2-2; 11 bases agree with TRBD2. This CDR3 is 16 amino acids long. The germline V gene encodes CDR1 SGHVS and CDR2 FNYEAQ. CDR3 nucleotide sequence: TGTGCCAGCAGTCCTACTAGCGGGAGTTACACCGGGGAGCTGATTTTT. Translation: CASSPTSGSYTGELIF.

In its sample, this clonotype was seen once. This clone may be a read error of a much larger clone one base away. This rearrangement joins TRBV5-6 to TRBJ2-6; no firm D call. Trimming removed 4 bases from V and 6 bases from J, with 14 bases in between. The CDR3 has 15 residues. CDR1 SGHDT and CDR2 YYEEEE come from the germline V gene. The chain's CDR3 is CASSPEGYAANVLTF. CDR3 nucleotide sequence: TGTGCCAGCAGCCCTGAAGGGTATGCGGCCAACGTCCTGACTTTC.

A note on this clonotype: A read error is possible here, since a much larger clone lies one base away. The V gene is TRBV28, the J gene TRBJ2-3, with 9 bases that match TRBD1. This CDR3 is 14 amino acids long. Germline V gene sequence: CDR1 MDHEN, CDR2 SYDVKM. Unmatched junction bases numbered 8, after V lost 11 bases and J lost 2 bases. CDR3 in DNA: TGTGCCGGCAAGGGACAGGGAACCACAGATACGCAGTATTTT. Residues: CAGKGQGTTDTQYF.

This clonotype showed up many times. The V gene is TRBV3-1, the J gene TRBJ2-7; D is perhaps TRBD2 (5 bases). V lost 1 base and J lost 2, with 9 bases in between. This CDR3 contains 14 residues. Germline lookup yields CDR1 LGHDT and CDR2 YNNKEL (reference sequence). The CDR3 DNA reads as TGTGCCAGCAGCCAAGGGGTCGGGGCCTACGAGCAGTACTTC. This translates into CASSQGVGAYEQYF.

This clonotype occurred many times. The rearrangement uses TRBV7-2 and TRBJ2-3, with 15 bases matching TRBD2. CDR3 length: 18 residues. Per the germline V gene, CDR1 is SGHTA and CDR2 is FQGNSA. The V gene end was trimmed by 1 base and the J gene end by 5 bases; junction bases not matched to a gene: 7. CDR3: CASSLVPGLAGGRDTQYF. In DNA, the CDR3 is TGTGCCAGCAGCTTAGTTCCGGGACTAGCGGGAGGCCGAGATACGCAGTATTTT.

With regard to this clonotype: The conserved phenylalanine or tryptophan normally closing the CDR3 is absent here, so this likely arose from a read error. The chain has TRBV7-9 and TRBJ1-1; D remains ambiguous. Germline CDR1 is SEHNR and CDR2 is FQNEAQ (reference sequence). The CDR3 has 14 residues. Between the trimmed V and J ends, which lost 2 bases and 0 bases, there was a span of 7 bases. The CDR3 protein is CASSLLGLNTEAFL. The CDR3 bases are TGTGCCAGCAGCTTATTGGGTCTGAACACTGAAGCTTTCTTG.

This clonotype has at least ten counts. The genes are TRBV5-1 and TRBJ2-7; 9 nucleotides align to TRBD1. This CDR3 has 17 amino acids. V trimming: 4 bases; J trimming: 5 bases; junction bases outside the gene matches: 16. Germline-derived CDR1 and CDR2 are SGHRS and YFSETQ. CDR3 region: CASSAGTGREYPHEQYF. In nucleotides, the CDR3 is TGCGCCAGCAGCGCCGGGACAGGGCGGGAATATCCCCACGAGCAGTACTTC. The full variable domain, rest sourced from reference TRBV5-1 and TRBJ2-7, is KAGVTQTPRYLIKTRGQQVTLSCSPISGHRSVSWYQQTPGQGLQFLFEYFSETQRNKGNFPGRFSGRQFSNSRSEMNVSTLELGDSALYLCASSAGTGREYPHEQYFGPGTRLTVT.

CDR3 nucleotide sequence: TGTGCCAGCATCCCGACTGCCTACAATGAGCAGTTCTTC. It codes for CASIPTAYNEQFF. This chain connects TRBV6-1 to TRBJ2-1; D remains ambiguous. The CDR3 length is 13 residues. Germline values: CDR1 MNHNS, CDR2 SASEGT. V was pared by 7 bases and J by 2 bases, with 9 bases between.